This T cell receptor (beta chain) comes out of a study of cytomegalovirus exposure and HLA in healthy donors. Study-wide findings and caveats: Later analysis identified a missense DCLRE1C variant that was linked to TCR beta V- and J-gene trimming.

CDR3 size: 12 residues. CDR1 is MDHEN and CDR2 is SYDVKM in the germline V gene. The donors, nominally healthy at sampling, likely had unrecorded immune exposures. Regarding this clone: Its antigen remains unknown. A junction boundary mismatches the germline segment, possibly from a read error.

PCR amplification relied on 60 Vbeta primers (plus 13 Jbeta primers). Sequencing was performed with immunoSEQ multiplex PCR; in TCRdb, only in-frame clones are kept and a portion is missing. Of around 210,000 clones listed, approximately 85% were seen once; the top ten hold 2.5% to 3%. V is TRBV28 and J is TRBJ1-2; D is unclear. The specimen sequenced was PBMCs. This clonotype was obtained from a woman between 40 and 50 years old in good health and CMV-seronegative. CDR3 DNA sequence: TGTGCCAGCAGTTTATCGAGCGTCGGCTTCGCCTTC. Its protein is CASSLSSVGFAF.